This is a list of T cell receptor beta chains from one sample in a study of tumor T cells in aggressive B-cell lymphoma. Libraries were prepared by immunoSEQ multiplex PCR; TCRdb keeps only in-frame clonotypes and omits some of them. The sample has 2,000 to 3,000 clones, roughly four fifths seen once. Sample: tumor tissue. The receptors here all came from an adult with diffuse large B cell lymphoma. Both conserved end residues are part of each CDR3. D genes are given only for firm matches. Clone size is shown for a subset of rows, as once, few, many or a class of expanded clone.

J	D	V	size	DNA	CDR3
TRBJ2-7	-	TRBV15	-	TGTGCCACCAGCAGAGTTGGGGGCAACCCCTACGAGCAGTACTTC	CATSRVGGNPYEQYF
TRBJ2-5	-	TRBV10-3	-	TGTGCCATCAGTGAGTCCCAGTCAGGGGAGGAGACCCAGTACTTC	CAISESQSGEETQYF
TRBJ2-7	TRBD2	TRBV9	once	TGTGCCAGCAGCGTAGGGGCTAGCGGCGAGCAGTACTTC	CASSVGASGEQYF
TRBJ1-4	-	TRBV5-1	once	TGCGCCAGCAGCAAGAGACAGGCCACTACTGAAAAACTGTTTTTT	CASSKRQATTEKLFF
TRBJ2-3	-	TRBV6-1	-	TGTGCCAGCAGTGAATATGGGGGACATACCCTCCCGCGGGGGAGCACAGATACGCAGTATTTT	CASSEYGGHTLPRGSTDTQYF
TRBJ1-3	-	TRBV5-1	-	TGCGCCAGCAGCCAGGAGGGTAGAAACACCATATATTTT	CASSQEGRNTIYF
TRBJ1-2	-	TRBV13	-	TGTGCCAGCAGCGCAACCCCAGGGGAAAGGGGCTACACCTTC	CASSATPGERGYTF
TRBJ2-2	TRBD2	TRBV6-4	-	TGTGCCAGCGCAAGACTAGCGGGAGAGGCCGGGGAGCTGTTTTTT	CASARLAGEAGELFF
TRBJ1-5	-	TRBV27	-	TGTGCCAGCAGTTTACATTTGAGCAATCAGCCCCAGCATTTT	CASSLHLSNQPQHF
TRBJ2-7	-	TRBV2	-	TGTGCCAGCAGTATAGACCGGGTGCAGTACTTC	CASSIDRVQYF
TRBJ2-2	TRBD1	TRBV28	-	TGTGCCAGCACCATCACAGGGGGCACCGGGAAGCTGTTTTTT	CASTITGGTGKLFF
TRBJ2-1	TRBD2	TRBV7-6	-	TGTGCCAGCAGCTTACAAGCGGGAGCCTACAATGAGCAGTTCTTC	CASSLQAGAYNEQFF
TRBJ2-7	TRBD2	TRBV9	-	TGTGCCAGCAGCCCCACCGGCCGGGGGGTACCCTACGAGCAGTACTTC	CASSPTGRGVPYEQYF
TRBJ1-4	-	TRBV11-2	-	TGTGCCAGCAGCTTACAAACAGGGAGTACTAATGAAAAACTGTTTTTT	CASSLQTGSTNEKLFF
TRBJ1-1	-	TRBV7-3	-	TGTGCCAGCAGCCCGACACAGGGTACCAGCACTGAAGCTTTCTTT	CASSPTQGTSTEAFF
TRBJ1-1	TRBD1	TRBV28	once	TGTGCCAGCACCGAGCTAGGACAGGGGAACACTGAAGCTTTCTTT	CASTELGQGNTEAFF
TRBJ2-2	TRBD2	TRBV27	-	TGTGCCAGCGGGAGGGCCGCGAACACCGGGGAGCTGTTTTTT	CASGRAANTGELFF
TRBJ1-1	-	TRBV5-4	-	TGTGCCAGCAGCTCCCCCCCTGGGGGGACTGAAGCTTTCTTT	CASSSPPGGTEAFF
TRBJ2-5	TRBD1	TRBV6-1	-	TGTGCCAGCAGTGGGGGACCTTCCTCGACAGGGGAGACCCAGTACTTC	CASSGGPSSTGETQYF
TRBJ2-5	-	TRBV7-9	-	TGTGCCAGCAGCACCCAGGGCCAAGAGACCCAGTACTTC	CASSTQGQETQYF
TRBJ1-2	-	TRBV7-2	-	TGTGCCAGCAGTCAATCCGGGTACGGCTACACCTTC	CASSQSGYGYTF
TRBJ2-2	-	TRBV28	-	TGTGCCAGCAGTTCAGAGGACAGTGCGAACACCGGGGAGCTGTTTTTT	CASSSEDSANTGELFF
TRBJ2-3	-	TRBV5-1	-	TGCGCCAGCAGCTTGCTCCGAGAAAGCATAGATACGCAGTATTTT	CASSLLRESIDTQYF
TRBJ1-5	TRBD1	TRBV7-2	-	TGTGCCAGCAGCGCAGGGGGCAGGGGCAATCAGCCCCAGCATTTT	CASSAGGRGNQPQHF
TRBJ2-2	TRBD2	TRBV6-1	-	TGTGCCAGCAGTGAGACTAGCGGGGGGCCAAACACCGGGGAGCTGTTTTTT	CASSETSGGPNTGELFF